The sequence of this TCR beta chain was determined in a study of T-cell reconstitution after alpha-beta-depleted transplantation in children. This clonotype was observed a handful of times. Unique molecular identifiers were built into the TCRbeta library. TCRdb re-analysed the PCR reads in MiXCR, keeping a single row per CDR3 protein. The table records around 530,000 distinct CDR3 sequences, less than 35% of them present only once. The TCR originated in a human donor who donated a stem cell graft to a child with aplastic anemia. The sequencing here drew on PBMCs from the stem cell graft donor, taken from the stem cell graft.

The CDR3 bases are TGTGCTAGTAGCCCGTCCCGTATTATCGGGCCGTCCCCCTACGAGCAGTACGTC. This gives the protein CASSPSRIIGPSPYEQYV. J is TRBJ2-7 and V is TRBV12-5; D is uncertain. CDR3 length: 18 residues. In germline, CDR1 is LGHNT, CDR2 FRNRAP. The ends were cut back, 8 bases at V and 2 bases at J, with 28 bases in the middle.